This T cell receptor (beta chain) came from a study of T cells in localized non-small cell lung cancer. Study results and caveats: In adjacent lung appeared a median 57 of the top 100 tumor clones. T cell clonality was highest in uninvolved adjacent lung, above tumor. Increased T cell density in blood showed an association with longer overall survival. Sequencing covered just one tumor region, so heterogeneity cannot be ruled out.

Clones were sequenced by immunoSEQ multiplex PCR, and TCRdb holds only the in-frame ones, with some missing. The sample lists around 25,000 clones, around 90% seen once, with nearly 15% in the top ten. About this clone: Its antigen is unknown.

With 3 bases clipped from V and 5 bases from J, the junction kept 10 bases outside the gene matches. The germline gives CDR1 LNHDA, CDR2 SQIVND (reference sequence). CDR3 length: 16 amino acids. The rearrangement joins TRBV19 to TRBJ2-1; the match to TRBD1 covers 7 bases. The sequencing here drew on peripheral blood, taken before any cancer treatment. The TCR sequence derives from a man aged 40 to 70 with stage III squamous cell lung carcinoma. The DNA of the CDR3 is TGTGCCAGTAGTATCAACAGGGGCGCCTTCGACAATGAGCAGTTCTTC. This translates into CASSINRGAFDNEQFF. Drawing the rest from reference TRBV19 and TRBJ2-1, the complete variable domain is DGGITQSPKYLFRKEGQNVTLSCEQNLNHDAMYWYRQDPGQGLRLIYYSQIVNDFQKGDIAEGYSVSREKKESFPLTVTSAQKNPTAFYLCASSINRGAFDNEQFFGPGTRLTVL.